Listed below are T cell receptor beta chains from one sample, sequenced in a study of cytomegalovirus exposure and HLA in healthy donors. TCRdb's copy holds only in-frame clones and misses some; the assay was immunoSEQ multiplex PCR. The sample holds about 87,000 clones. The material sequenced was PBMCs. The receptors stem from a man aged 50-59 years in good health and CMV-seropositive. CDR3s include the opening cysteine and the closing phenylalanine or tryptophan. The order of the fields is CDR3 DNA, CDR3 protein, D gene, CDR3 length, V gene, J gene. D genes are given only for firm matches.

TGTGCCAGCAGCCCCCAGCCTAGAACTGATACGCAGTATTTT,CASSPQPRTDTQYF,-,14,TRBV7-2,TRBJ2-3
TGTGCCAGCAGCCCCGGACAGGCCCGCTACGAGCAGTACTTC,CASSPGQARYEQYF,TRBD1,14,TRBV11-3,TRBJ2-7
TGTGCCAGCAGTGATGGATGGGGCTACTATGGCTACACCTTC,CASSDGWGYYGYTF,-,14,TRBV2,TRBJ1-2
TGTGCCAGCAGCACGTACGCGGGGGAAGCTTTCTTT,CASSTYAGEAFF,-,12,TRBV7-9,TRBJ1-1
TGTGCCAGCAGCGCCCAACAGGGCCGGGGCACAGATACGCAGTATTTT,CASSAQQGRGTDTQYF,-,16,TRBV7-2,TRBJ2-3
TGTGCCAGCAGCTCCGACAGGGAAAATGAGCAGTTCTTC,CASSSDRENEQFF,TRBD1,13,TRBV7-9,TRBJ2-1
TGTGCCATCATGAAGCGGGAGCCAGATACGCAGTATTTT,CAIMKREPDTQYF,TRBD2,13,TRBV10-3,TRBJ2-3
TGTGCCAGCAGTACGGGACAGGGCCTCCCGCAGTTCTTC,CASSTGQGLPQFF,TRBD1,13,TRBV6-5,TRBJ2-1
TGTGCCAGCTCTTCTAGCACAGATACGCAGTATTTT,CASSSSTDTQYF,-,12,TRBV18,TRBJ2-3
TGTGCCAGCAGCCAAGATCGCTGGAGGGAAAAACTGTTTTTT,CASSQDRWREKLFF,-,14,TRBV4-2,TRBJ1-4
TGTGCCAGCAGCTTAGGGTACAGGCAAGAGACCCAGTACTTC,CASSLGYRQETQYF,-,14,TRBV11-3,TRBJ2-5
TGTGCCAGTAGTCCACCGGAGCCGAGGCAGCCCCAGCATTTT,CASSPPEPRQPQHF,-,14,TRBV19,TRBJ1-5
TGTGCCAGCACCACACAGGGCAGTGAGCAGTTCTTC,CASTTQGSEQFF,-,12,TRBV28,TRBJ2-1
TGTGCCAGCAGCCTCGGACTCATATACGAGCAGTACTTC,CASSLGLIYEQYF,-,13,TRBV11-3,TRBJ2-7
TGCGCCAGCAGCCAAGACAGCGGGAGGTCCTACAATGAGCAGTTCTTC,CASSQDSGRSYNEQFF,TRBD2,16,TRBV4-1,TRBJ2-1
TGCGCCAGCAGCCCCATTCCCGGGACTGAAGCTTTCTTT,CASSPIPGTEAFF,-,13,TRBV4-3,TRBJ1-1
TGTGCCACCAGCAGAGATGGGCGCAGTAGTGGGTCTGCTTTCTTT,CATSRDGRSSGSAFF,-,15,TRBV15,TRBJ1-1
TGTGCCAGCTCACCACCCATGAACACTGAAGCTTTCTTT,CASSPPMNTEAFF,-,13,TRBV18,TRBJ1-1
TGTGCCAGCAGCTTAGTGGAGGGAGAACGTGAGCAGTTCTTC,CASSLVEGEREQFF,-,14,TRBV7-2,TRBJ2-1
TGTGCCAGCAGCACCGCCACCGGGACTAGCGGCTACAATGAGCAGTTCTTC,CASSTATGTSGYNEQFF,TRBD2,17,TRBV7-2,TRBJ2-1
TGTGCCAGTACCGGACAGCTTACAAGGGGCTACACCTTC,CASTGQLTRGYTF,-,13,TRBV19,TRBJ1-2
TGCGCCAGCAGCTTGGGACTAACGAACACCGGGGAGCTGTTTTTT,CASSLGLTNTGELFF,-,15,TRBV5-1,TRBJ2-2
TGTGCCAGCAGGGCCCAGGCGGGCTTCCAAGAGACCCAGTACTTC,CASRAQAGFQETQYF,-,15,TRBV11-3,TRBJ2-5
TGTGCCAGCAGTCCGGTACTAGAGCCACCGTACGAGCAGTACTTC,CASSPVLEPPYEQYF,-,15,TRBV27,TRBJ2-7
TGTGCCAGTAGTACCACGGTGAGGACTGAAGCTTTCTTT,CASSTTVRTEAFF,-,13,TRBV19,TRBJ1-1
TGTGCCAGCAGCTTAGTCTTGTCAGGGGACACTGAAGCTTTCTTT,CASSLVLSGDTEAFF,-,15,TRBV7-2,TRBJ1-1
TGTGCCAGCTCACCCAGGGCCTACGAGCAGTACTTC,CASSPRAYEQYF,-,12,TRBV18,TRBJ2-7
TGTGCCAGCAGTGAAACGACCACAGAGATCTATGGCTACACCTTC,CASSETTTEIYGYTF,-,15,TRBV6-1,TRBJ1-2
TGTGCCAGCAGCTCGGGACTAGCATATCGCACAGATACGCAGTATTTT,CASSSGLAYRTDTQYF,TRBD2,16,TRBV5-4,TRBJ2-3
TGCGCCAGCAGCTTGGTCATCGGGAGCTCCTACAATGAGCAGTTCTTC,CASSLVIGSSYNEQFF,-,16,TRBV5-1,TRBJ2-1
TGTGCCAGCAGCCCCGGGGCGGGGAGCACAGATACGCAGTATTTT,CASSPGAGSTDTQYF,-,15,TRBV5-6,TRBJ2-3
TGTGCCAGCAGCGCCGGGGACTACGAGCAGTACTTC,CASSAGDYEQYF,-,12,TRBV5-6,TRBJ2-7
TGTGCCAGCAGCTTGTCAGTCCTTAACTATGGCTACACCTTC,CASSLSVLNYGYTF,-,14,TRBV5-4,TRBJ1-2
TGTGCCAGCAGCTGGACTATCAGTGGCTACAATGAGCAGTTCTTC,CASSWTISGYNEQFF,-,15,TRBV7-2,TRBJ2-1
TGTGCCATCAGTCAGAGGGCTGGGACTGAAGCTTTCTTT,CAISQRAGTEAFF,-,13,TRBV10-3,TRBJ1-1
TGCAGCGTTTGGGCAGACTCTGGAAACACCATATATTTT,CSVWADSGNTIYF,-,13,TRBV29-1,TRBJ1-3
TGTGCCAGCCCTACCGGACAGGGGGGCTACGAGCAGTACTTC,CASPTGQGGYEQYF,TRBD1,14,TRBV6-5,TRBJ2-7
TGTGCCAGCGGGACTCCCGGAAACTCCTACAATGAGCAGTTCTTC,CASGTPGNSYNEQFF,-,15,TRBV5-4,TRBJ2-1
TGTGCCAGCAGTTCCGGACAGTATAACTATGGCTACACCTTC,CASSSGQYNYGYTF,-,14,TRBV6-5,TRBJ1-2
TGTGCCAGCAGCAGGAACAGGGACAATCAGCCCCAGCATTTT,CASSRNRDNQPQHF,-,14,TRBV21-1,TRBJ1-5
TGTGCCAGCAGCTTCGGACGGAGGAGCGAGCAGTACTTC,CASSFGRRSEQYF,-,13,TRBV5-6,TRBJ2-7
TGTGCCTGGAGTTGGGAGGGTAGCGGGTTTGAGCAGTTCTTC,CAWSWEGSGFEQFF,TRBD2,14,TRBV30,TRBJ2-1
TGCGCCAGCAGCTTGGAGGAGTACGGGAGGGGATACAATGAGCAGTTCTTC,CASSLEEYGRGYNEQFF,TRBD2,17,TRBV5-1,TRBJ2-1
TGCGCCAGCAGCTTGGCGGACAGGGGGCTGGGGGAGACCCAGTACTTC,CASSLADRGLGETQYF,TRBD1,16,TRBV5-1,TRBJ2-5
TGTGCCACCAGCAGAGGGATTAGCGGGAGGGGCGAGCAGTACTTC,CATSRGISGRGEQYF,TRBD2,15,TRBV15,TRBJ2-7
TGTGCCAGTAGGCCAGCGGCAACTAATGAAAAACTGTTTTTT,CASRPAATNEKLFF,-,14,TRBV19,TRBJ1-4
TGTGCCAGCGGGGTGGGGGGTGTGGTGAACACTGAAGCTTTCTTT,CASGVGGVVNTEAFF,-,15,TRBV25-1,TRBJ1-1
TGTGCCAGCAGCTCTACAGATTATAATTCACCCCTCCACTTT,CASSSTDYNSPLHF,-,14,TRBV7-9,TRBJ1-6
TGTGCCACCCCTTTCCAGGGGAACTATGGCTACACCTTC,CATPFQGNYGYTF,-,13,TRBV2,TRBJ1-2
TGTGCCAGCAGTGCCCAGTTGGACACTGAAGCTTTCTTT,CASSAQLDTEAFF,-,13,TRBV6-4,TRBJ1-1
TGCGCCAGCAGCCAACCTGCGGGAGCCACAGATACGCAGTATTTT,CASSQPAGATDTQYF,TRBD2,15,TRBV4-1,TRBJ2-3
TGTGCCAGCAGCGTAGGAGGTAGCGACACCGGGGAGCTGTTTTTT,CASSVGGSDTGELFF,-,15,TRBV9,TRBJ2-2
TGTGCCAGTAGTATATCGGGACAGTTTGTCTATGGCTACACCTTC,CASSISGQFVYGYTF,TRBD1,15,TRBV19,TRBJ1-2
TGTGCTAGCCGCCGAGGACAGACTGGAAACACCATATATTTT,CASRRGQTGNTIYF,-,14,TRBV12-5,TRBJ1-3
TGTGCCAGCAGTCTTAACTACGAGCAGTACTTC,CASSLNYEQYF,-,11,TRBV28,TRBJ2-7
TGTGCCAGCAGCCCAGGCCCGGCCTATGAGCAGTTCTTC,CASSPGPAYEQFF,-,13,TRBV7-3,TRBJ2-1
TGTGCCAGCAGCTTAACGGACATTCAGTACTTC,CASSLTDIQYF,-,11,TRBV7-9,TRBJ2-4
TGCAGCGTACCGACCACCGGGACATCGAACACCGGGGAGCTGTTTTTT,CSVPTTGTSNTGELFF,-,16,TRBV29-1,TRBJ2-2
TGTGCCAGCAGCCTAGACAGGGACTATGGCTACACCTTC,CASSLDRDYGYTF,TRBD1,13,TRBV9,TRBJ1-2
TGTGCCTGGAGTGCTCTCTATAATTCACCCCTCCACTTT,CAWSALYNSPLHF,-,13,TRBV30,TRBJ1-6